In this sample, the clone carrying this TCR beta chain is large. TCRdb recomputed calls from the reads with MiXCR, one row per CDR3 protein. In the table there are some 10,000 distinct CDR3 sequences, just under 20% of which are singletons. The sample belongs to a study of lung T cells in sarcoidosis with Löfgren's syndrome. The CDR3 has 14 amino acids. V dropped 10 bases and J dropped 5; count of bases not matched to a gene: 12. The germline V gene encodes CDR1 MDHEN and CDR2 SYDVKM. This TCR came from a human donor with sarcoidosis (Löfgren's syndrome or another form), or a control subject (not recorded which). The chain combines TRBV28 with TRBJ2-7; 9 nucleotides align to TRBD1. Sequencing used CD4+ T cells from bronchoalveolar lavage. The CDR3 reads CATWAGGQGNEQYF. CDR3 nucleotide sequence: TGTGCCACCTGGGCGGGTGGACAGGGGAACGAGCAGTACTTC.